This section outlines one T cell receptor (beta chain) sequence together with its context. CDR1 and CDR2 (germline): SGHVS, FQNEAQ. CDR3 length equals 17 residues. Trimming at V came to 5 bases and at J to 4 bases, leaving 14 bases not matched to a gene. This sample was included in a study of blood T cell repertoires in COVID-19. Overall study: From the United States, Italy and Spain came samples of acute and convalescent COVID-19. T cells, B-cell-depleted T cells, or PBMCs supplied cDNA or gDNA.

Original processing methods: The assay estimated nucleated cells by amplifying reference gene primers. Sequencing was performed with immunoSEQ multiplex PCR; in TCRdb, only in-frame clones are kept and a portion is missing. That table gives V, J and clone size, and the DNA gave D and trimming. Here the sample spans roughly 250,000 clones, 82% being singletons. This TCR was recovered from an elderly woman with active or convalescent COVID-19. Sequences were obtained from peripheral blood. The J gene is TRBJ1-2, the V gene TRBV7-8; TRBD1 aligns across 9 bases. The CDR3 DNA reads TGTGCCAGCAGCCCCACAAATGCCGGGACAGGGCTCTATGGCTACACCTTC. This codes for CASSPTNAGTGLYGYTF.